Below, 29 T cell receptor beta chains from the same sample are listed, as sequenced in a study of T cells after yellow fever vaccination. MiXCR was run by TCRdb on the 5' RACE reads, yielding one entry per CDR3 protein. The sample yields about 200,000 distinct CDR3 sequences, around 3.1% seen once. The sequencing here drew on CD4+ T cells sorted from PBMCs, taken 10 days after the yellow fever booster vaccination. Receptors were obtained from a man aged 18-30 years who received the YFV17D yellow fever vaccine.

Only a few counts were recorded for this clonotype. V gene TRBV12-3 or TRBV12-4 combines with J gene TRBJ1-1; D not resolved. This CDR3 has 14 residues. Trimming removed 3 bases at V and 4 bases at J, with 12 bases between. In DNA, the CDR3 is TGTGCCAGCAGTTTGTGGGGAGGTGCCACTGAAGCTTTCTTT. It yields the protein CASSLWGGATEAFF.

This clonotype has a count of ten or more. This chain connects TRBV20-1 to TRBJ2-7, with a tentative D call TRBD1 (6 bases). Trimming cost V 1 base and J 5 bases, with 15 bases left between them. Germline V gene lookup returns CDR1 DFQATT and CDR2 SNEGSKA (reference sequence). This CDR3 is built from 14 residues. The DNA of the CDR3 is TGCAGTGCTAGAGCGACAGGCCCTCGCGACGAGCAGTACTTC. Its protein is CSARATGPRDEQYF.

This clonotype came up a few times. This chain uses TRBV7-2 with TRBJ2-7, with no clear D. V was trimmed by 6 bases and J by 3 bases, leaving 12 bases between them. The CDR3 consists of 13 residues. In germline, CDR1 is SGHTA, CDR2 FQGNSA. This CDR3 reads CASSRSAYYEQYV. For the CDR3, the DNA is TGTGCCAGCAGTCGATCGGCGTACTACGAGCAGTACGTC.

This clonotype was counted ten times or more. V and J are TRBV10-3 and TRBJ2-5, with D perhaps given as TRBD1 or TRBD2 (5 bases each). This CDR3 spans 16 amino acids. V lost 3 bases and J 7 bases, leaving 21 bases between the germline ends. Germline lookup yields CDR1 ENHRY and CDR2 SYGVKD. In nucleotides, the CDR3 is TGTGCCATCAGTGAACCCCGGGACCGGCAGAAATCGACCCAGTACTTC. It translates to CAISEPRDRQKSTQYF.

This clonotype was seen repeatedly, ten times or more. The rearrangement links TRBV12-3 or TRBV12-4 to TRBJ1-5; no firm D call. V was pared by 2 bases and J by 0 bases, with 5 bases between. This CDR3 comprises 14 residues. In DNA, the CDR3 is TGTGCCAGCAGTTTACAGAATAGCAATCAGCCCCAGCATTTT. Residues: CASSLQNSNQPQHF.

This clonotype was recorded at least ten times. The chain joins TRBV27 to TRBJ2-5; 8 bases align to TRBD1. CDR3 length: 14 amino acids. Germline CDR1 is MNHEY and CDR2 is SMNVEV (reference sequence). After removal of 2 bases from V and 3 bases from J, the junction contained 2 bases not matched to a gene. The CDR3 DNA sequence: TGTGCCAGCAGTTTACAGGGGGCTAAAGAGACCCAGTACTTC. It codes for CASSLQGAKETQYF.

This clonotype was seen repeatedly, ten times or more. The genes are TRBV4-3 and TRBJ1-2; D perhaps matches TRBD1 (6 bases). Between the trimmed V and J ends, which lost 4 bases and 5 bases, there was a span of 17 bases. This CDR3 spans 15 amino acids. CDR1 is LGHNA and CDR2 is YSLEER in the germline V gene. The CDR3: CASSPAPQGVYGYTF. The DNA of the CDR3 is TGCGCCAGCAGCCCTGCCCCACAGGGAGTGTATGGCTACACCTTC.

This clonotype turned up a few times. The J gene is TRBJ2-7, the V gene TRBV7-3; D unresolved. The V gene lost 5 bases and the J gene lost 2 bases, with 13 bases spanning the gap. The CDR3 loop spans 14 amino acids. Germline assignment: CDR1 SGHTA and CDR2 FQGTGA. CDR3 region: CASSDGKVPYEQYF. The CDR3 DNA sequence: TGTGCCAGCAGCGACGGCAAGGTCCCCTACGAGCAGTACTTC.

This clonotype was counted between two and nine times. As DNA, the CDR3 is TGTGCCAGCAGTGAGGCGAGGACAGGGGAGACCCAGTACTTC. Protein product: CASSEARTGETQYF. The V call is TRBV25-1, the J call TRBJ2-5, with 8 bases lining up with TRBD1. This CDR3 region has 14 residues. The germline CDR1 and CDR2 sequences are MGHDK and SYGVNS. V trimming: 3 bases; J trimming: 5 bases; junction bases outside the gene matches: 5.

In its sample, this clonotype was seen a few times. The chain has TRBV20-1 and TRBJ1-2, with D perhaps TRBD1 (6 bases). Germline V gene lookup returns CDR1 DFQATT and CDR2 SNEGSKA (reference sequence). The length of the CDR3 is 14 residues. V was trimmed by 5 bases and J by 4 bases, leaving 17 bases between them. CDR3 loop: CSAQISDRVYGYTF. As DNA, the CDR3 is TGCAGTGCTCAAATATCGGACAGAGTCTATGGCTACACCTTC.

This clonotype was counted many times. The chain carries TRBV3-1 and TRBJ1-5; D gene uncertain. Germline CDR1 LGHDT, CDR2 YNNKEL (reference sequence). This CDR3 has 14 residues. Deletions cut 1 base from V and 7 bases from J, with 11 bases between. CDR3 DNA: TGTGCCAGCAGCCAAGGGGAGGTCTGGCAGCCCCAGCATTTT. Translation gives CASSQGEVWQPQHF. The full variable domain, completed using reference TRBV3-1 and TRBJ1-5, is DTAVSQTPKYLVTQMGNDKSIKCEQNLGHDTMYWYKQDSKKFLKIMFSYNNKELIINETVPNRFSPKSPDKAHLNLHINSLELGDSAVYFCASSQGEVWQPQHFGDGTRLSIL.

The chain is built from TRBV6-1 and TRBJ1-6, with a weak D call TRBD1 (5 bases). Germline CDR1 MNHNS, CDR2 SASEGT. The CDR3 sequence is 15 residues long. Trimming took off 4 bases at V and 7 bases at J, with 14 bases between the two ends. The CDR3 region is CASSAMGVKNSPLHF. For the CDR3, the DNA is TGTGCCAGCAGTGCTATGGGGGTGAAGAATTCACCCCTCCACTTT.

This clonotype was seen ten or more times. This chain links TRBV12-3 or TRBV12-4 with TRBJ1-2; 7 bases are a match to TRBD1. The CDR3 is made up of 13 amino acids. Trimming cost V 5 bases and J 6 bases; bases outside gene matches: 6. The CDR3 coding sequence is TGTGCCAGCAGTCAGGGGGTTCGAGATGGCTACACCTTC. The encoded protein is CASSQGVRDGYTF.

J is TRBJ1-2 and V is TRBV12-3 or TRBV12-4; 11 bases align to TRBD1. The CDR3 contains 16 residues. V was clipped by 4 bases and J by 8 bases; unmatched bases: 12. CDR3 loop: CASSSRTGGEVRGYTF. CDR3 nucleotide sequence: TGTGCCAGCAGTTCACGGACAGGGGGCGAGGTCCGAGGCTACACCTTC.

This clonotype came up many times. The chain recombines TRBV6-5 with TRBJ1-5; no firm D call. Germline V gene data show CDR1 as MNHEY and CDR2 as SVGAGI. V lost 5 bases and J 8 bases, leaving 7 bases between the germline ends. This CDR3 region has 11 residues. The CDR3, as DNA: TGTGCCAGCAGTCAGTACAAGCCCCAGCATTTT. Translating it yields CASSQYKPQHF.

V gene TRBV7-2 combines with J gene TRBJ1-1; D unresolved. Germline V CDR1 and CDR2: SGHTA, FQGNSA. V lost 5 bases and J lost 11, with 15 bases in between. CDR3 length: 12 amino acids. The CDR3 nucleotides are TGTGCCAGCAGCCTAACTAGCCCCGAGGCTTTCTTT. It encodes CASSLTSPEAFF.

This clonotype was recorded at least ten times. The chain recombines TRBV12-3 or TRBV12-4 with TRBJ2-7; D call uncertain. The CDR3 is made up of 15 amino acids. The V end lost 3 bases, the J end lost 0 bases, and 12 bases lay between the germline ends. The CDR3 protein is CASSFSRSNSYEQYF. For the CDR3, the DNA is TGTGCCAGCAGTTTTAGTAGGTCAAACTCCTACGAGCAGTACTTC.

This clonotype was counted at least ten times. The CDR3 bases are TGCGCCAGCAGCCATCGCCGGGACAGGAGTTATTCACCCCTCCACTTT. Translation gives CASSHRRDRSYSPLHF. The chain joins TRBV4-1 to TRBJ1-6, with TRBD1 identical over 8 bases. Germline values: CDR1 MGHRA, CDR2 YSYEKL. This CDR3 is built from 16 residues. J gave up 8 bases and V 3 bases, and 9 bases lay outside the gene matches.

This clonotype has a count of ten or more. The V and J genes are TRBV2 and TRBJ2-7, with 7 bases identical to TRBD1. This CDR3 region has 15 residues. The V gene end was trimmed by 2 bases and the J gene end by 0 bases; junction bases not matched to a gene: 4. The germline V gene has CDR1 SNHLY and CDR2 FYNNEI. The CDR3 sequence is CASSEQGQVSYEQYF. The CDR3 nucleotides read TGTGCCAGCAGTGAACAAGGACAGGTCTCCTACGAGCAGTACTTC.

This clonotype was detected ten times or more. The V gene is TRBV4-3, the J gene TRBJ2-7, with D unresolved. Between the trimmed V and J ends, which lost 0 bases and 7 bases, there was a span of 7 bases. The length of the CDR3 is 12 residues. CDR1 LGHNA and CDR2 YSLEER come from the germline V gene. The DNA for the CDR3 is TGCGCCAGCAGCCAAGATAGGCGGGAGCAGTACTTC. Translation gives CASSQDRREQYF.

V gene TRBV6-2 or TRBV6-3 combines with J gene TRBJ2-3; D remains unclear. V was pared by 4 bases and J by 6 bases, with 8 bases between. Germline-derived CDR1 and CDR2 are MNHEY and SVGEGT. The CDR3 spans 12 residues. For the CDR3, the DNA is TGTGCCAGCAGTTCCACCTCGGATACGCAGTATTTT. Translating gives CASSSTSDTQYF.

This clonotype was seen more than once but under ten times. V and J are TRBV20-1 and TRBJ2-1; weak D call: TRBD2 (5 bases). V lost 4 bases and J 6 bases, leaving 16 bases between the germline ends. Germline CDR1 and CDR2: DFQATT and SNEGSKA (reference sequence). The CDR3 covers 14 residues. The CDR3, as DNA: TGCAGTGCTAAGTTCGGGGTTTGGGGCAATGAGCAGTTCTTC. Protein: CSAKFGVWGNEQFF.

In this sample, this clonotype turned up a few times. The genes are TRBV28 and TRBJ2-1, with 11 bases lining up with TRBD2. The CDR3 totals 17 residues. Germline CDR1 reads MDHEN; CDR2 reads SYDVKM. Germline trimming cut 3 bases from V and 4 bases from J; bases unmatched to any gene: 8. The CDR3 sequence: CASSFPLASGGYNEQFF. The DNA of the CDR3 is TGTGCCAGCAGTTTCCCCCTTGCTAGCGGGGGGTACAATGAGCAGTTCTTC.

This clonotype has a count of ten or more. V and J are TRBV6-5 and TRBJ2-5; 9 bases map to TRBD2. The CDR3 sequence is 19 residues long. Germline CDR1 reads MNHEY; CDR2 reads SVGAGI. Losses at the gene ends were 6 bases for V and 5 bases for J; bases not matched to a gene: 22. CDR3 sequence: CASSLVGLAGPGRRETQYF. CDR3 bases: TGTGCCAGCAGCCTAGTAGGGCTAGCGGGGCCTGGGAGGAGGGAGACCCAGTACTTC.

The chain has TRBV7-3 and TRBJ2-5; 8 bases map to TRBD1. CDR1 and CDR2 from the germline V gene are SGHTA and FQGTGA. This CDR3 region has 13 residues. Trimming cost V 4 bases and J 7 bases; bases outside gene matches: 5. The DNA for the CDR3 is TGTGCCAGCAGCTGGACAGGGCGGGGGACCCAGTACTTC. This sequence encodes CASSWTGRGTQYF.

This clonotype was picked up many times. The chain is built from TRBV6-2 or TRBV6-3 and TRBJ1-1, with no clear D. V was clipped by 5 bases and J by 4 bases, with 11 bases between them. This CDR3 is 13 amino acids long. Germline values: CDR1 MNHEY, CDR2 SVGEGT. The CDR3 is CASSTYLSTEAFF. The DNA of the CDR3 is TGTGCCAGCAGTACATATCTGAGCACTGAAGCTTTCTTT.

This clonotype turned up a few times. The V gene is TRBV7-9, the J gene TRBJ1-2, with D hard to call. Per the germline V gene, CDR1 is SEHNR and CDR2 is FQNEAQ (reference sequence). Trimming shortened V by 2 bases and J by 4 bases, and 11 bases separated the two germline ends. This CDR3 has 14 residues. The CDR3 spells CASSLNAETYGYTF. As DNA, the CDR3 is TGTGCCAGCAGCTTAAATGCAGAGACCTATGGCTACACCTTC.

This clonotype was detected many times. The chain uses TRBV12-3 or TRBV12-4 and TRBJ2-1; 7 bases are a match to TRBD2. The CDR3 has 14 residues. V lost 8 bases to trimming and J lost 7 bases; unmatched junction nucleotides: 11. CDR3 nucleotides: TGTGCCAGCTCCGGGAGGCGGGGTAGGAATGAGCAGTTCTTC. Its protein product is CASSGRRGRNEQFF.

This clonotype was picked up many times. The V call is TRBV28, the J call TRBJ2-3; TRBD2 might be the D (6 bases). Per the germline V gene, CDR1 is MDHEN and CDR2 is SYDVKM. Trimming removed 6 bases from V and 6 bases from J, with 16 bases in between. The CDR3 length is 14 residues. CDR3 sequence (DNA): TGTGCCAGCAGGGGGACTGCCTCCCCGGATACGCAGTATTTT. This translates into CASRGTASPDTQYF.